Listed here are 2 T cell receptor beta chains from one sample, sequenced in a study of early T cells in non-severe SARS-CoV-2 infection. Using its own MiXCR run on the 5' RACE reads, TCRdb lists one record per CDR3 protein. This table holds approximately 100,000 distinct CDR3 sequences, 11% found once. Sequencing used whole blood. The source of these receptors is an adult who was a healthcare worker with PCR-confirmed SARS-CoV-2 infection or an uninfected control (not recorded which).

This clonotype came up a few times. The V and J genes are TRBV12-3 or TRBV12-4 and TRBJ2-7; a possible D gene is TRBD2 (5 bases). This CDR3 has 14 residues. Trimming shortened V by 3 bases and J by 3 bases, and 12 bases separated the two germline ends. CDR3 loop: CASSFLTRGYEQYF. The CDR3 region has the DNA TGTGCCAGCAGTTTCCTAACACGGGGCTACGAGCAGTACTTC.

This clonotype has a count of ten or more. The chain has TRBV7-9 and TRBJ2-3; TRBD2 might be the D (5 bases). The CDR3 extends over 15 amino acids. CDR1 and CDR2 from the germline V gene are SEHNR and FQNEAQ (reference sequence). V lost 1 base and J lost 2, with 10 bases in between. CDR3 region: CASSLGVGNTDTQYF. The CDR3 region has the DNA TGTGCCAGCAGCTTAGGAGTCGGGAACACAGATACGCAGTATTTT.